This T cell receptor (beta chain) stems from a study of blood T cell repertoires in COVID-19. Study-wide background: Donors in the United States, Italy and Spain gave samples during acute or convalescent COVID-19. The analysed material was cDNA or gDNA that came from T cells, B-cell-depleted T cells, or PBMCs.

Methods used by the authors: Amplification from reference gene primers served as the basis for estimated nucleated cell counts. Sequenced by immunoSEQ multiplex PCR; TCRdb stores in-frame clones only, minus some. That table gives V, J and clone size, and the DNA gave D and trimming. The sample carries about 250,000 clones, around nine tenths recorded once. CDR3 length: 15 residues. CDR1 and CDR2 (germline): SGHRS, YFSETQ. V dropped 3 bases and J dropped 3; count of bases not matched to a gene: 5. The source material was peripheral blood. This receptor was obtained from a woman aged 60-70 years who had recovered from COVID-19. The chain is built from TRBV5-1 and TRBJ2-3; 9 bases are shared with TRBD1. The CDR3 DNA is TGCGCCAGCAGCTGGGACAGGGCCTTTACAGATACGCAGTATTTT. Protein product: CASSWDRAFTDTQYF. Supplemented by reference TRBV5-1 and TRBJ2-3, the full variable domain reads KAGVTQTPRYLIKTRGQQVTLSCSPISGHRSVSWYQQTPGQGLQFLFEYFSETQRNKGNFPGRFSGRQFSNSRSEMNVSTLELGDSALYLCASSWDRAFTDTQYFGPGTRLTVL.